The T cell receptor beta chain described here comes from a study of T cells in Graves' hyperthyroidism and ophthalmopathy. Study conclusions and caveats: Before onset, by a median of approximately 6.8 months, the model predicted ophthalmopathy. Using 13 V-J features, a model discriminated ophthalmopathy from stable hyperthyroidism.

The investigators amplified TCR beta CDR3 regions from RNA transcripts. HTBI primers were used for first-round RT-PCR of the TCR CDR3. TCRdb used MiXCR to reprocess the multiplex PCR reads, holding one entry per CDR3 protein. The top ten clones hold roughly 8.2% of a sample with just over 550,000 distinct CDR3 sequences, roughly 46% of them seen once. Points on this clonotype: What it recognizes is unknown. Possible read error: a much larger clone is one base away.

This CDR3 comprises 13 residues. Germline CDR1 SGHVS, CDR2 FQNEAQ. With 3 bases removed from V and 3 bases from J, the gap between germline ends came to 9 bases. Lactation, pregnancy, other autoimmune disease or uncontrolled infection excluded patients. The sequenced material came from peripheral blood or thyroid tissue (not recorded which). The chain links TRBV7-8 to TRBJ2-7; D uncertain. The receptor was derived from a woman aged 18-29 years with Graves' hyperthyroidism. The CDR3 reads CASSFAEYYEQYF. The DNA for the CDR3 is TGTGCCAGCAGCTTCGCTGAGTACTACGAGCAGTACTTC.